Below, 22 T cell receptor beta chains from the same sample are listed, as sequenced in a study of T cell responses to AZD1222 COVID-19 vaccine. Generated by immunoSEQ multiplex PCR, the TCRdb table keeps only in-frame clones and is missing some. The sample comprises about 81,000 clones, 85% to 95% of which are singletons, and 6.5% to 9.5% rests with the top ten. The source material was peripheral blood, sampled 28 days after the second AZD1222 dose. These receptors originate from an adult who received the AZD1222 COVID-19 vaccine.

The CDR3 is CASESRGPNYGYTF. The CDR3 nucleotides read TGTGCCAGCGAAAGCCGGGGACCTAACTATGGCTACACCTTC. This chain links TRBV7-7 with TRBJ1-2, with a tentative D call TRBD1 (5 bases). The CDR3 has 14 residues. Germline CDR1 is SSHAT and CDR2 is FNYEAQ (reference sequence). Trimming took 8 bases from V and 0 from J, leaving 13 bases between them.

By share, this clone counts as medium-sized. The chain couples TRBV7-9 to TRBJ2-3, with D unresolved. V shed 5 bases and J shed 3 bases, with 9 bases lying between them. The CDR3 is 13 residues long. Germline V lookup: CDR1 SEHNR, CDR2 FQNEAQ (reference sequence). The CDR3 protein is CASSPVLTDTQYF. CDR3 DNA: TGTGCCAGCAGCCCCGTATTAACAGATACGCAGTATTTT.

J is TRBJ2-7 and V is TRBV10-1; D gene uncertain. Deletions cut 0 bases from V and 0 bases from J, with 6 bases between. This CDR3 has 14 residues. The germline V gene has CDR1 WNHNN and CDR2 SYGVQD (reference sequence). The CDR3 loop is CASSESNGSYEQYF. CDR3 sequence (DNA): TGCGCCAGCAGTGAGTCCAACGGCTCCTACGAGCAGTACTTC.

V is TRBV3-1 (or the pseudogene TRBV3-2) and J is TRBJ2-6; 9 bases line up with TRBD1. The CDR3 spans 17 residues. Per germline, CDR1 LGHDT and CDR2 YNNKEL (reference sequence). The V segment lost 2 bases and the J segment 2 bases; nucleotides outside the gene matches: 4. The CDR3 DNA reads TGTGCCAGCAGCCAACTTACAGGGGGCGCTGGGGCCAACGTCCTGACTTTC. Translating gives CASSQLTGGAGANVLTF.

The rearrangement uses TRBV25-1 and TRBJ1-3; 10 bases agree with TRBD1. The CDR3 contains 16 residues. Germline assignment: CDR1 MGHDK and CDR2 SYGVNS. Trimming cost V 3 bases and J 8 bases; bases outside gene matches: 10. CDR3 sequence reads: CASSDWVTGGKDTIYF. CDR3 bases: TGTGCCAGCAGTGATTGGGTGACAGGGGGCAAGGACACCATATATTTT.

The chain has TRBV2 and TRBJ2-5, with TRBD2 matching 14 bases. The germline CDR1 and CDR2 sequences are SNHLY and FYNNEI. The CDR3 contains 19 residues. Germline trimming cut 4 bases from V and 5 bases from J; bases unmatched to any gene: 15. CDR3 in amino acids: CASSGRVPTSGRAEETQYF. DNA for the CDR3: TGTGCCAGCAGTGGGAGGGTCCCGACTAGCGGGAGGGCGGAGGAGACCCAGTACTTC.

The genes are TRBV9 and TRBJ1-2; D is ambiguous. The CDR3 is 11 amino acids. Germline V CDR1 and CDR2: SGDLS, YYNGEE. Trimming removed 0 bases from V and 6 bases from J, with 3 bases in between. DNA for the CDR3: TGTGCCAGCAGCGTAGACGATGGCTACACCTTC. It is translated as CASSVDDGYTF.

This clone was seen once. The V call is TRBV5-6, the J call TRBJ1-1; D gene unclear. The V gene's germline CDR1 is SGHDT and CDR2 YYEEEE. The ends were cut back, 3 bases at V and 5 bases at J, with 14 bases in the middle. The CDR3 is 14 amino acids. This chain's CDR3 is CASSWTGEGTEAFF. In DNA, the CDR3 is TGTGCCAGCAGCTGGACCGGCGAGGGAACTGAAGCTTTCTTT. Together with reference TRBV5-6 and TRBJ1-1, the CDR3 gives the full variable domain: DAGVTQSPTHLIKTRGQQVTLRCSPKSGHDTVSWYQQALGQGPQFIFQYYEEEERQRGNFPDRFSGHQFPNYSSELNVNALLLGDSALYLCASSWTGEGTEAFFGQGTRLTVV.

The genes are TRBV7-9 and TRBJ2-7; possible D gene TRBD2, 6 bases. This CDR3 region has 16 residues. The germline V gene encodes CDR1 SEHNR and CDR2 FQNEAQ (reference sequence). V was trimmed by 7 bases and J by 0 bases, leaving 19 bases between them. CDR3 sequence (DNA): TGTGCCAGCATCCCTCGAGGGACTTGGAGCTCCTACGAGCAGTACTTC. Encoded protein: CASIPRGTWSSYEQYF.

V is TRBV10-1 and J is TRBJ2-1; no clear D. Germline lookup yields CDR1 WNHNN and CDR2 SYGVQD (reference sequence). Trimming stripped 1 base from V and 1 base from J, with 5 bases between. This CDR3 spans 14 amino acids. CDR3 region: CASSEFESYNEQFF. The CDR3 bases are TGCGCCAGCAGTGAGTTCGAGTCCTACAATGAGCAGTTCTTC.

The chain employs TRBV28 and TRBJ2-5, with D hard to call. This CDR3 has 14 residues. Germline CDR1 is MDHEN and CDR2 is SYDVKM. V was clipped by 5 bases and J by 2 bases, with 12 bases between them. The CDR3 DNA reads TGTGCCAGCAGTCCCCCAGGTGGTCAAGAGACCCAGTACTTC. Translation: CASSPPGGQETQYF.

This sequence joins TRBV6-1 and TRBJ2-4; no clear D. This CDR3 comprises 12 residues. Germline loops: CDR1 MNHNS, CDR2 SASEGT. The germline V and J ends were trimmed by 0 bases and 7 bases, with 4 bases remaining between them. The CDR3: CASSEALNIQYF. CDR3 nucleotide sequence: TGTGCCAGCAGTGAAGCCTTGAACATTCAGTACTTC.

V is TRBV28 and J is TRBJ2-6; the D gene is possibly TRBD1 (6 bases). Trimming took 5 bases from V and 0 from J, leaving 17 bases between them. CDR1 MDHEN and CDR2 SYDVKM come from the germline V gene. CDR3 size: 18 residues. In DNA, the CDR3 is TGTGCCAGCAGTGACCCGGGACACGTCAGCTCTGGGGCCAACGTCCTGACTTTC. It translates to CASSDPGHVSSGANVLTF. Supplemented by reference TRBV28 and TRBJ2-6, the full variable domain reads DVKVTQSSRYLVKRTGEKVFLECVQDMDHENMFWYRQDPGLGLRLIYFSYDVKMKEKGDIPEGYSVSREKKERFSLILESASTNQTSMYLCASSDPGHVSSGANVLTFGAGSRLTVL.

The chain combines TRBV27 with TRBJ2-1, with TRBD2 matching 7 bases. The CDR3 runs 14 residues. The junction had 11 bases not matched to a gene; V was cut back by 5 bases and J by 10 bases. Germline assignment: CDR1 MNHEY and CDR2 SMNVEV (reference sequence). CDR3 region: CASSPLTSVWEQFF. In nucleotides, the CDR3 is TGTGCCAGCAGTCCACTCACTAGCGTCTGGGAGCAGTTCTTC.

CDR3 sequence reads: CASSVQGWEQYF. CDR3 nucleotide sequence: TGTGCCAGCAGTGTGCAGGGTTGGGAGCAGTACTTC. This rearrangement joins TRBV28 to TRBJ2-7; TRBD1 is a possible D gene (5 bases). The CDR3 consists of 12 residues. CDR1 is MDHEN and CDR2 is SYDVKM in the germline V gene. With 5 bases removed from V and 7 bases from J, the gap between germline ends came to 12 bases.

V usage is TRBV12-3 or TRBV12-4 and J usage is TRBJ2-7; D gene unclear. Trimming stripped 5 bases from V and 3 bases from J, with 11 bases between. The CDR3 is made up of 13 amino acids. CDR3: CASSDLARYEQYF. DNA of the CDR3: TGTGCCAGCAGTGACCTTGCCCGCTACGAGCAGTACTTC.

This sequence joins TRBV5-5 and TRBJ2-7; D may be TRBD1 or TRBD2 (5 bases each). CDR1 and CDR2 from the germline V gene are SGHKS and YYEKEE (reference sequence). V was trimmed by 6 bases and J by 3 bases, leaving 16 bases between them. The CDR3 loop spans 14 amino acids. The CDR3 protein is CASTPTDGSYEQYF. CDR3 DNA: TGTGCCAGCACCCCGACAGATGGGAGCTACGAGCAGTACTTC.

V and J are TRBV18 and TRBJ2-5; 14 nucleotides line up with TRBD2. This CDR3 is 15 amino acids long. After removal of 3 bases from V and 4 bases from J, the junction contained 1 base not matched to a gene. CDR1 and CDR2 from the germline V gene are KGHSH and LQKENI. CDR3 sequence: CASSPGTSGGETQYF. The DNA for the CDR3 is TGTGCCAGCTCACCTGGGACTAGCGGGGGAGAGACCCAGTACTTC.

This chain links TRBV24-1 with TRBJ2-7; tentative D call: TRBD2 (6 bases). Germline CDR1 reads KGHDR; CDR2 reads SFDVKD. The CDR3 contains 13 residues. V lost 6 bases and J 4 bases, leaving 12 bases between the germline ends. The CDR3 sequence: CATSPGGFYEQYF. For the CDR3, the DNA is TGTGCCACCAGTCCCGGAGGGTTTTACGAGCAGTACTTC.

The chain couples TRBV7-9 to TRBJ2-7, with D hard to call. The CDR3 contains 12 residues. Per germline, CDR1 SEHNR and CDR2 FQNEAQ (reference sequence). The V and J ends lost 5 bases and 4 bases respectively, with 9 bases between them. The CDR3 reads CASSVPNYEQYF. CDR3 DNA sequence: TGTGCCAGCAGCGTCCCTAATTACGAGCAGTACTTC.

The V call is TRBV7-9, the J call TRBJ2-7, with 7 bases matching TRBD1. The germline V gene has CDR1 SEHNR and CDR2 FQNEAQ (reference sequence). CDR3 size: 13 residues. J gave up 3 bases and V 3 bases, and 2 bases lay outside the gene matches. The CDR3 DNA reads TGTGCCAGCAGCTTGGGACAGATCTACGAGCAGTACTTC. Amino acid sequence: CASSLGQIYEQYF. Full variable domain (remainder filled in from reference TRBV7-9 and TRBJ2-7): DTGVSQNPRHKITKRGQNVTFRCDPISEHNRLYWYRQTLGQGPEFLTYFQNEAQLEKSRLLSDRFSAERPKGSFSTLEIQRTEQGDSAMYLCASSLGQIYEQYFGPGTRLTVT.

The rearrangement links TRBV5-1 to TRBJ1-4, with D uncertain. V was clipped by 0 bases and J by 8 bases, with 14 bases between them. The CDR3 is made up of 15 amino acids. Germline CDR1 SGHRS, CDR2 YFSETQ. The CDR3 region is CASSLGSRSSEKLFF. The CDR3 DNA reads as TGCGCCAGCAGCTTGGGTAGCAGGAGTTCAGAAAAACTGTTTTTT.